This T cell receptor (beta chain) was identified in a study of OX40 agonist ivuxolimab in advanced cancers. About the investigation overall: Ivuxolimab was a fully human IgG2 agonistic monoclonal antibody targeting the costimulatory receptor OX40 (CD134). Intravenous ivuxolimab was administered to patients every 2 weeks at six dose levels: 0.01, 0.1, 0.3, 1.5, 3 and 10 mg/kg. Of the approximately 53 patients in dose escalation, some 20 had hepatocellular carcinoma, roughly 15 had melanoma, 9 had renal cell carcinoma and 9 had head and neck cancer. A male proportion of around 83% and a mean age of 60 years, ranging from about 20 to 85, were recorded for the dose-escalation cohort. Prior anti-PD-1, anti-PD-L1 or anti-CTLA-4 therapy was permitted, and 30% to 45% of dose-escalation patients had received checkpoint inhibitors. Partial responses occurred in three dose-escalation patients: two with cutaneous melanoma and one with hepatocellular carcinoma. The point of sequencing TCRbeta in the periphery was to test whether ivuxolimab changed TCR sequence diversity and drove clonal T-cell expansion. The paper describes the monotherapy dose-escalation part (N ≈ 52 patients) of the phase I trial of ivuxolimab.

Concerning this clone itself: The antigen it recognizes is unknown. No quality values exist for individual bases; no much larger clone is one base distant. Other DNA sequences of this sample code for an identical CDR3.

Its CDR3 holds 15 amino acids, cysteine through phenylalanine. The read is trimmed to its CDR3 DNA, 45 bases read in frame from base 1. Germline trimming amounts to 4 bases on V and 0 bases on J, with 1 as the count of junction bases outside the gene matches. CDR1 and CDR2 (LNHDA, SQIVND) derive from the germline V gene (reference sequence). Results the study describes overall, beyond this receptor: The antigen specificity of the peripheral T cells that underwent clonal expansion was not determined. At doses from 0.1 to 3.0 mg/kg, clonal expansion was seen in both CD4+ and CD8+ blood T cells between baseline and week 6. Low levels of normalized T-cell clonal expansion were also seen in some patients who did not respond. In the 0.1-3.0 mg/kg groups, partial responders had among the lowest normalized peripheral clonal expansion, particularly in CD8+ T cells. After ivuxolimab, more expanded clones were found on average in CD8+ T cells than in CD4+ T cells.

For sequencing of the TCRbeta CDR3 region, genomic DNA was extracted from the sorted cells. TCRbeta CDR3 regions were sequenced using the immunoSEQ Assay. Here the immuneACCESS table is served through TCRdb, limited to in-frame sequences with V and J called. Missing clones are a known gap in these copies; in checked studies unresolved V genes cover under half, and the rest lacks a known reason. Here the sample has 7,000 to 9,500 clones; 66% occur a single time. Around two fifths of the sample is held by the ten biggest clonotypes. The trial excluded patients who had a history of autoimmune disease or were on systemic immunosuppression. Peripheral blood for TCR sequencing was collected from all dose cohorts at baseline, on cycle 4 day 1, and on cycle 7 day 1. Samples came from an open-label, multicenter, first-in-human phase I dose-escalation trial of ivuxolimab. Adults with locally advanced or metastatic melanoma, renal cell carcinoma, hepatocellular carcinoma or head and neck squamous cell carcinoma were enrolled in the trial. Before TCR sequencing, CD4+ T cells and CD8+ T cells were sorted from peripheral blood as separate populations.

Sequences were derived from CD4+ or CD8+ T cells sorted from blood, sampled in a trial of the OX40 agonist ivuxolimab. Recombination joined TRBV19 with TRBJ2-1; 9 bases in between match TRBD2. The TCR sequence derives from an adult with an advanced solid tumor such as melanoma, head and neck, liver or kidney cancer. The DNA is TGTGCCAGTAGTAGTAGCGGGGGCTCCTACAATGAGCAGTTCTTC. It translates to CASSSSGGSYNEQFF. The CDR3, completed at both ends by the reference TRBV19 and TRBJ2-1 genes, gives the full variable domain DGGITQSPKYLFRKEGQNVTLSCEQNLNHDAMYWYRQDPGQGLRLIYYSQIVNDFQKGDIAEGYSVSREKKESFPLTVTSAQKNPTAFYLCASSSSGGSYNEQFFGPGTRLTVL.